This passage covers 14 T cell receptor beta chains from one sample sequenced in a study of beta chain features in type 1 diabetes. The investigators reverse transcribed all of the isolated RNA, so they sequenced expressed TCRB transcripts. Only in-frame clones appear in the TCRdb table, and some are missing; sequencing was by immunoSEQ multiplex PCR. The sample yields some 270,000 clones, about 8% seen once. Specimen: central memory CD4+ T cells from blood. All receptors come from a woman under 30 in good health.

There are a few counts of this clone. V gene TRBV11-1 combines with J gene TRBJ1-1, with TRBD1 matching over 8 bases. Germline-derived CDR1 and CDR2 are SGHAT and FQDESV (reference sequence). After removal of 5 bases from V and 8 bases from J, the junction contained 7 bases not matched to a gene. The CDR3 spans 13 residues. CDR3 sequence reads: CASSGNRGAEAFF. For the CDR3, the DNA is TGTGCCAGCAGCGGAAACAGGGGGGCAGAAGCTTTCTTT.

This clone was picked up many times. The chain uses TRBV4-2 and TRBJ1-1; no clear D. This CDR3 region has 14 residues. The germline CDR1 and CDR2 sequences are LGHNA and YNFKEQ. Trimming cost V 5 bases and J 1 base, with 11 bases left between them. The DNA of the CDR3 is TGTGCCAGCAGCTTCATGATGCAGAACACTGAAGCTTTCTTT. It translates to CASSFMMQNTEAFF.

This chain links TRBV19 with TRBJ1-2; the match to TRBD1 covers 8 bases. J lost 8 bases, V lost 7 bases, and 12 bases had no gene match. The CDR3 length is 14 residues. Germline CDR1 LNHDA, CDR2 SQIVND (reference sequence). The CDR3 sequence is CASTLSTGGGGYTF. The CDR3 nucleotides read TGTGCCAGTACTCTATCAACAGGGGGAGGAGGCTACACCTTC.

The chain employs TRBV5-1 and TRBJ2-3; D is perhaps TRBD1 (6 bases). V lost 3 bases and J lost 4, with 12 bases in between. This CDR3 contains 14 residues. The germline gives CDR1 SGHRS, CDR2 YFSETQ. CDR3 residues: CASSSGVNADTQYF. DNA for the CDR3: TGCGCCAGCAGCTCAGGGGTCAACGCAGATACGCAGTATTTT.

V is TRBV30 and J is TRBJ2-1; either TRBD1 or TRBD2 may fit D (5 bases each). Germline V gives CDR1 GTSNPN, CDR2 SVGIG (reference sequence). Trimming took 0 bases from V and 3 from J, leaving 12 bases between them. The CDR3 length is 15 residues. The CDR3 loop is CAWSVGELIYNEQFF. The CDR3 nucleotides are TGTGCCTGGAGTGTGGGGGAGCTAATCTACAATGAGCAGTTCTTC.

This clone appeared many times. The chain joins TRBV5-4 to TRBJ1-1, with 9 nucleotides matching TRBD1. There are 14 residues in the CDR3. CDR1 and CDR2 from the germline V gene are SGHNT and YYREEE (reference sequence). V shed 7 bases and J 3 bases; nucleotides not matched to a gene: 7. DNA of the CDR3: TGTGCCAGCCTACGCCGGGACAGGGACACTGAAGCTTTCTTT. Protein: CASLRRDRDTEAFF.

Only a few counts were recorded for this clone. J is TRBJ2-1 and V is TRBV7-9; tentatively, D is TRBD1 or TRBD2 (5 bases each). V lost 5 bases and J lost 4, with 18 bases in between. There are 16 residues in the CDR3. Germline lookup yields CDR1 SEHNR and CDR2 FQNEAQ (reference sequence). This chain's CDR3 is CASSRDRALTYNEQFF. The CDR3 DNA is TGTGCCAGCAGCCGGGACCGGGCCCTAACTTACAATGAGCAGTTCTTC. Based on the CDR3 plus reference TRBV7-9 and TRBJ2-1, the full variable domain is DTGVSQNPRHKITKRGQNVTFRCDPISEHNRLYWYRQTLGQGPEFLTYFQNEAQLEKSRLLSDRFSAERPKGSFSTLEIQRTEQGDSAMYLCASSRDRALTYNEQFFGPGTRLTVL.

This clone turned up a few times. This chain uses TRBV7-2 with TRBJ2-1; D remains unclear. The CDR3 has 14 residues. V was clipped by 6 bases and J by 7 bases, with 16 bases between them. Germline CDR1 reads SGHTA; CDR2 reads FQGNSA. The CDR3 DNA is TGTGCCAGCAGTTCCCATCCCCAGGTAAATGAGCAGTTCTTC. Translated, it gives CASSSHPQVNEQFF.

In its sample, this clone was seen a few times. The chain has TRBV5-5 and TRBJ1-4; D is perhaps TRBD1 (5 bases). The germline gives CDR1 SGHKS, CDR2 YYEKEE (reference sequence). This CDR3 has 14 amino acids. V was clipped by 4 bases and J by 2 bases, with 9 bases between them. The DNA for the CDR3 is TGTGCCAGCAGCGTCGCAGGGACTAATGAAAAACTGTTTTTT. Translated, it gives CASSVAGTNEKLFF.

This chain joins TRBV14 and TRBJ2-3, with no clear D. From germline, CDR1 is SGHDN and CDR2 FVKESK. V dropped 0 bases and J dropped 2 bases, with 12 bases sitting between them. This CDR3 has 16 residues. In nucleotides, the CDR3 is TGTGCCAGCAGCCAAGACCCGACGGGCCCCACAGATACGCAGTATTTT. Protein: CASSQDPTGPTDTQYF.

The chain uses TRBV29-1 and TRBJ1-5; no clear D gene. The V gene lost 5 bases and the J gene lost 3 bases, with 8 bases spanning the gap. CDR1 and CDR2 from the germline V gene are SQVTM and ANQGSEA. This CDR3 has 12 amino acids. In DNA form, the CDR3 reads TGCAGCGTTCAAACCACCAATCAGCCCCAGCATTTT. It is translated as CSVQTTNQPQHF.

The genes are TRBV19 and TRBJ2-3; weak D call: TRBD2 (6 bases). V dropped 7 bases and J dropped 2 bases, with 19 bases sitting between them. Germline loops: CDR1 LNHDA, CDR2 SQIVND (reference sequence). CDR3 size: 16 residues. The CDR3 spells CASKRGGASPTDTQYF. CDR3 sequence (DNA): TGTGCCAGTAAACGCGGCGGGGCATCCCCCACAGATACGCAGTATTTT. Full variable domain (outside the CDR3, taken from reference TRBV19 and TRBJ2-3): DGGITQSPKYLFRKEGQNVTLSCEQNLNHDAMYWYRQDPGQGLRLIYYSQIVNDFQKGDIAEGYSVSREKKESFPLTVTSAQKNPTAFYLCASKRGGASPTDTQYFGPGTRLTVL.

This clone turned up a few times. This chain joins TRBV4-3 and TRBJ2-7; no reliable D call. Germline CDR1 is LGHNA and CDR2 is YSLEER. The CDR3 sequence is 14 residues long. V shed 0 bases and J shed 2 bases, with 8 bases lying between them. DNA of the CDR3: TGCGCCAGCAGCCAAGACTGGCAAACCTACGAGCAGTACTTC. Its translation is CASSQDWQTYEQYF.

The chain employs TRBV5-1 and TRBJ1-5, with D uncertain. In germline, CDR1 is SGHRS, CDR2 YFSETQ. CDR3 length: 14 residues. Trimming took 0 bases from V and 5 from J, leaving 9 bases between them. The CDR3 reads CASSLGAGDQPQHF. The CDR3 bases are TGCGCCAGCAGCTTGGGGGCCGGAGATCAGCCCCAGCATTTT. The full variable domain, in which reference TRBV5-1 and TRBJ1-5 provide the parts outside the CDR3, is KAGVTQTPRYLIKTRGQQVTLSCSPISGHRSVSWYQQTPGQGLQFLFEYFSETQRNKGNFPGRFSGRQFSNSRSEMNVSTLELGDSALYLCASSLGAGDQPQHFGDGTRLSIL.